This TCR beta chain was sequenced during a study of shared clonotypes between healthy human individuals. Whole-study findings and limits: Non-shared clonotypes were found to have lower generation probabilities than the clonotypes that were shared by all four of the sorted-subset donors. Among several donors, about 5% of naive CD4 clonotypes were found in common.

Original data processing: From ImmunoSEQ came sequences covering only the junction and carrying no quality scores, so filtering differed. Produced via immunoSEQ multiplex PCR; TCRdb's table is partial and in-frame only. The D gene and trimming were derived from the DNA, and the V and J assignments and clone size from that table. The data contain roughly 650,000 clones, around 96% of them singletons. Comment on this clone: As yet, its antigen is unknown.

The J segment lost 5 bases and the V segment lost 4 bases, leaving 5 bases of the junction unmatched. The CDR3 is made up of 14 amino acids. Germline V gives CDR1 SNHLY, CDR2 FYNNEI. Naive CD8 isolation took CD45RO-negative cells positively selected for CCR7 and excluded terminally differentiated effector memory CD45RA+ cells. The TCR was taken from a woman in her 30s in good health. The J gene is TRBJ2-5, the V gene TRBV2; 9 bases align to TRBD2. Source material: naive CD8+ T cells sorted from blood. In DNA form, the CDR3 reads TGTGCCAGCAGTGGAAAGCGGGAGGTGGAGACCCAGTACTTC. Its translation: CASSGKREVETQYF.